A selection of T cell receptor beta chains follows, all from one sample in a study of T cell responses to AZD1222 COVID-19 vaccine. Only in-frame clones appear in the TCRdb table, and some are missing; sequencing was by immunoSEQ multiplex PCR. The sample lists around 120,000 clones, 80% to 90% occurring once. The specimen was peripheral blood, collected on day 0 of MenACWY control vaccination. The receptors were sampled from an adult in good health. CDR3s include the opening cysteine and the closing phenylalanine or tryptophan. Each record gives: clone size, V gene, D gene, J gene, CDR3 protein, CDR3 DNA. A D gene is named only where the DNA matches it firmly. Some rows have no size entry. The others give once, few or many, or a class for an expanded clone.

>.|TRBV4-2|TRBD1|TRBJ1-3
CASSQGQVSGNTIYF
TGTGCCAGCAGCCAGGGACAGGTCTCTGGAAACACCATATATTTT
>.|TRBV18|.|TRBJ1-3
CASSPPTAGWSGNTIYF
TGTGCCAGCTCACCACCCACGGCAGGGTGGTCTGGAAACACCATATATTTT
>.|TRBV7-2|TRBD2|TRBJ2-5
CASSLATTSVWETQYF
TGTGCCAGCAGCTTAGCCACTACTAGCGTGTGGGAGACCCAGTACTTC
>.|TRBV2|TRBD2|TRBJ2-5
CASSEGVGGGRKTQYF
TGTGCCAGCAGTGAAGGGGTCGGCGGGGGGCGCAAGACCCAGTACTTC
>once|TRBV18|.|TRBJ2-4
CASSSQEGKNIQYF
TGTGCCAGCTCATCTCAGGAGGGTAAAAACATTCAGTACTTC
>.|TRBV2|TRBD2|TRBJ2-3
CASRLRDYTDTQYF
TGTGCCAGCAGGCTCCGGGACTACACAGATACGCAGTATTTT
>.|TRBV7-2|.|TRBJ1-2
CASSLNQGRSDYGYTF
TGTGCCAGCAGCTTAAATCAGGGGAGGTCTGACTATGGCTACACCTTC
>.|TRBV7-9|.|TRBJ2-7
CASSSGLGVEQYF
TGTGCCAGCAGCTCAGGTCTGGGGGTGGAGCAGTACTTC
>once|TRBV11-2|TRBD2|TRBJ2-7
CASSFFSGGAYEQYF
TGTGCCAGCAGCTTTTTTAGCGGGGGGGCCTACGAGCAGTACTTC
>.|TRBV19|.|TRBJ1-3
CASVDFSGNTIYF
TGTGCCAGCGTGGATTTCTCTGGAAACACCATATATTTT
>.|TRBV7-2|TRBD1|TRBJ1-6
CASSAGTAGNSPLHF
TGTGCCAGCAGCGCCGGGACAGCCGGTAATTCACCCCTCCACTTT
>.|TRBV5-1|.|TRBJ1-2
CASSLMGADPNYGYTF
TGCGCCAGCAGCTTGATGGGGGCGGACCCTAACTATGGCTACACCTTC
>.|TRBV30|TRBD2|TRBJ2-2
CAWSGTSVTGELFF
TGTGCCTGGTCCGGGACTAGTGTCACCGGGGAGCTGTTTTTT
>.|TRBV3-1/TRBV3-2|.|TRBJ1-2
CASSQTRTVEGYTF
TGTGCCAGCAGCCAGACTCGGACAGTTGAGGGCTACACCTTC
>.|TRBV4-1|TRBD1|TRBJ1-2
CASSHAGTGNYGYTF
TGCGCCAGCAGCCATGCCGGGACAGGCAACTATGGCTACACCTTC
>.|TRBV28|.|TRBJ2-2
CATFSGGLNTGELFF
TGTGCCACTTTTTCTGGGGGGCTCAACACCGGGGAGCTGTTTTTT
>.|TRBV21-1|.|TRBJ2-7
CASSKAGVRSSYEQYF
TGTGCCAGCAGCAAAGCGGGAGTCCGAAGCTCCTACGAGCAGTACTTC
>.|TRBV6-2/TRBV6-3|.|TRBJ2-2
CASSYQLDTGELFF
TGTGCCAGCAGTTACCAACTCGACACCGGGGAGCTGTTTTTT
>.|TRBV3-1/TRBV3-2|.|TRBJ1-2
CASSQVQLGYGYTF
TGTGCCAGCAGCCAAGTCCAGTTGGGTTATGGCTACACCTTC
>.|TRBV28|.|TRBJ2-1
CASSNPRGPRANEQFF
TGTGCCAGCAGTAATCCTCGCGGTCCTAGGGCGAATGAGCAGTTCTTC
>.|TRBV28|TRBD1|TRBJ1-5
CASTPTGSNQPQHF
TGTGCCAGCACCCCGACAGGGAGCAATCAGCCCCAGCATTTT
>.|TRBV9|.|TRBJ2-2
CASSPTTWGELFF
TGTGCCAGCAGCCCTACGACGTGGGGGGAGCTGTTTTTT
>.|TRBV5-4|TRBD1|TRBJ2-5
CASRRMTSWGQGEETQYF
TGTGCCAGCAGGCGTATGACGTCTTGGGGACAGGGGGAAGAGACCCAGTACTTC
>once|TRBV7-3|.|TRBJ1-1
CASSLTLNTEAFF
TGTGCCAGCAGCTTGACCCTGAACACTGAAGCTTTCTTT
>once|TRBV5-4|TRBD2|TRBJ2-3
CASSSPGLAGADTDTQYF
TGTGCCAGCAGCTCCCCGGGACTAGCGGGGGCCGACACAGATACGCAGTATTTT
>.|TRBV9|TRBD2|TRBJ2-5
CASSVVAGGPETQYF
TGTGCCAGCAGCGTGGTAGCGGGGGGGCCAGAGACCCAGTACTTC
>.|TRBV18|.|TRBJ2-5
CASSPSAGPQETQYF
TGTGCCAGCTCACCGTCCGCAGGGCCCCAGGAGACCCAGTACTTC
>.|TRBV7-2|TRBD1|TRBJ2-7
CASSSRQGLGEQYF
TGTGCCAGCAGCTCTCGACAGGGGCTGGGGGAGCAGTACTTC
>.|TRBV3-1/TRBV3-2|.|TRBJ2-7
CASSQDRGTYEQYF
TGTGCCAGCAGCCAAGATAGAGGGACCTACGAGCAGTACTTC
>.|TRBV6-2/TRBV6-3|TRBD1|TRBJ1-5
CASSYDEGQGGFVQPQHF
TGTGCCAGCAGTTACGACGAAGGACAGGGAGGTTTTGTCCAGCCCCAGCATTTT
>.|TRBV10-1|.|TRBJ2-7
CASSVGRVDEQYF
TGCGCCAGCAGTGTTGGCAGAGTCGACGAGCAGTACTTC
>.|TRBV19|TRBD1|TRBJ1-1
CASSTTGGGGTEAFF
TGTGCCAGTAGTACGACAGGGGGAGGAGGCACTGAAGCTTTCTTT
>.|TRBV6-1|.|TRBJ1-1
CASSEGGHSTEAFF
TGTGCCAGCAGTGAAGGGGGGCATAGCACTGAAGCTTTCTTT
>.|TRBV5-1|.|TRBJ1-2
CASSSPTNYGYTF
TGCGCCAGCAGCAGCCCTACTAACTATGGCTACACCTTC
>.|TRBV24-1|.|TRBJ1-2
CATSEVGYGYTF
TGTGCCACCAGTGAAGTGGGCTATGGCTACACCTTC
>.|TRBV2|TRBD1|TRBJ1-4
CASRRQGGSNEKLFF
TGTGCCAGCAGAAGACAGGGCGGCTCTAATGAAAAACTGTTTTTT
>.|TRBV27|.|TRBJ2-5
CASSSPGRDSQETQYF
TGTGCCAGCAGTTCCCCGGGACGGGATTCCCAAGAGACCCAGTACTTC
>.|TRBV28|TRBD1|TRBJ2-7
CASKDAGTGGYEQYF
TGTGCCAGCAAAGACGCCGGGACAGGGGGCTACGAGCAGTACTTC
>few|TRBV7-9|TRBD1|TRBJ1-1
CASSSRDSEAFF
TGTGCCAGCAGCTCCCGGGACAGCGAAGCTTTCTTT
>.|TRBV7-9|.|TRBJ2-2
CASSSKGTSRRELFF
TGTGCCAGCAGCTCAAAGGGGACTTCGCGCCGGGAGCTGTTTTTT
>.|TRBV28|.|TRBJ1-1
CASSRGWTEAFF
TGTGCCAGCAGCAGGGGCTGGACTGAAGCTTTCTTT
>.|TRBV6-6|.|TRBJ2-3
CASSISRGSTDTQYF
TGTGCCAGCAGCATATCAAGGGGAAGCACAGATACGCAGTATTTT
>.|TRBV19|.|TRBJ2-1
CASSLLLGPSIPYNEQFF
TGTGCCAGTAGTCTCCTTTTGGGGCCTTCTATCCCTTACAATGAGCAGTTCTTC
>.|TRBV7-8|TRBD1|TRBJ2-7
CASSLQQGLPYEQYF
TGTGCCAGCAGCTTACAACAGGGGCTCCCCTACGAGCAGTACTTC
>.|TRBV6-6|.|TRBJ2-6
CASEGTGANVLTF
TGTGCCAGCGAGGGGACTGGGGCCAACGTCCTGACTTTC